Presented here are 29 T cell receptor beta chains from one specimen sequenced in a study of regulatory T cells in long-lasting Graves disease (dated by TCRdb to about 2021). The intended sense of this specimen's time point label: persistent/refractory GD, antithyroid drugs over 5 years with positive TRAb. For both TCR sequencing and RNA sequencing, RNA was extracted from PBMCs in TRIzol. The library was produced with multiplex PCR. The instrument was an Illumina HiSeq 4000. iRepertoire HTBI primers and Arm-PCR amplification of CDR3 regions were used to construct TCR beta libraries. Starting from the raw public reads, TCRdb applied fastp trimming at Q25, assembled clones with MiXCR and retained in-frame beta chains. Every entry covers one CDR3 protein and lists the most common genes and DNA from its rows. A total of about 470,000 distinct CDR3 sequences appear in this sample, less than 25% of them only once. The ten largest make up over 7.5% of the sample.

The sequencing here drew on peripheral blood mononuclear cells (PBMCs), taken when the disease was refractory, from a patient treated with antithyroid drugs. These receptors all come from a female donor with Graves disease.

With respect to this clonotype: The junction differs from germline at one of its ends, possibly a read error. The rearrangement uses TRBV7-2 and TRBJ1-4, with D tentatively TRBD1 (6 bases). The germline gives CDR1 SGHTA, CDR2 FQGNSA. The CDR3 is 16 residues long. CDR3 region: CASSSPGGRENEKLVF. CDR3 nucleotides: TGTGCCAGCAGTTCACCTGGGGGGCGGGAGAATGAAAAACTGGTTTTT.

At least ten counts were recorded for this clonotype. The chain recombines TRBV28 with TRBJ1-2; 7 nucleotides line up with TRBD1. Germline V gene data show CDR1 as MDHEN and CDR2 as SYDVKM. The CDR3 loop spans 13 amino acids. V trimming: 3 bases; J trimming: 14 bases; junction bases outside the gene matches: 12. In DNA, the CDR3 is TGTGCCAGCAGTTTTAGACAGGGAACCTCTTTGACCTTC. It specifies CASSFRQGTSLTF.

This clonotype came up a few times. The rearrangement uses TRBV28 and TRBJ2-7; 8 bases map to TRBD2. V shed 5 bases and J 2 bases; nucleotides not matched to a gene: 5. There are 14 residues in the CDR3. Germline CDR1 reads MDHEN; CDR2 reads SYDVKM. CDR3 loop: CASSTGGSTYEQYF. In DNA, the CDR3 is TGTGCCAGCAGTACGGGAGGGAGCACCTACGAGCAGTACTTC.

The sample holds many counts of this clonotype. The rearrangement uses TRBV27 and TRBJ2-7, with D perhaps matching TRBD2 (6 bases). CDR3 size: 13 residues. CDR1 is MNHEY and CDR2 is SMNVEV in the germline V gene (reference sequence). Trimming took 6 bases from V and 0 from J, leaving 9 bases between them. CDR3 residues: CASRGLSSYEQYF. CDR3 DNA sequence: TGTGCCAGCAGGGGACTTTCCTCCTACGAGCAGTACTTC.

The chain has TRBV29-1 and TRBJ2-2; 10 bases are shared with TRBD2. This CDR3 has 13 residues. The V gene's germline CDR1 is SQVTM and CDR2 ANQGSEA. The junction had 4 bases not matched to a gene; V was cut back by 7 bases and J by 5 bases. The CDR3 region is CSATSGTTGELFF. The CDR3 DNA reads as TGCAGCGCTACTAGCGGGACGACCGGGGAGCTGTTTTTT.

At least ten counts were recorded for this clonotype. The chain combines TRBV12-3 or TRBV12-4 with TRBJ1-1; TRBD1 matches at 7 bases. J lost 1 base, V lost 6 bases, and 5 bases had no gene match. This CDR3 is 14 amino acids long. CDR3 bases: TGTGCCAGCAGCCCTGGACAGGAGAACACTGAAGCTTTCTTT. Protein: CASSPGQENTEAFF.

The table lists this clonotype with many counts. The DNA of the CDR3 is TGTGCCAGCAGTTTCGCGACAAACATGAACACTGAAGCTTTCTTT. Protein sequence: CASSFATNMNTEAFF. J is TRBJ1-1 and V is TRBV12-3 or TRBV12-4; no clear D. The V end was cut by 3 bases, the J end by 0 bases, with 11 bases between. This CDR3 spans 15 amino acids.

The chain employs TRBV6-1 and TRBJ2-6; D perhaps matches TRBD1 (6 bases). This CDR3 comprises 16 residues. Per germline, CDR1 MNHNS and CDR2 SASEGT. The germline V and J ends were trimmed by 7 bases and 2 bases, with 15 bases remaining between them. CDR3 sequence: CASKGQGSPGANVLTF. In nucleotides, the CDR3 is TGTGCCAGCAAAGGCCAGGGGTCCCCTGGGGCCAACGTCCTGACTTTC.

About this clonotype: A read error is possible here, since a much larger clone lies one base away. As DNA, the CDR3 is TGTACCAGCAGCCAAGGGACGGCCACTAACTATGGCTACACCTTC. It yields the protein CTSSQGTATNYGYTF. V is TRBV3-1 and J is TRBJ1-2; TRBD1 is a possible D gene (5 bases). CDR1 is LGHDT, CDR2 YNNKEL, per germline (reference sequence). CDR3 length: 15 residues.

The chain has TRBV20-1 and TRBJ2-1; D is uncertain. Germline V gives CDR1 DFQATT, CDR2 SNEGSKA (reference sequence). V lost 3 bases and J lost 3, with 9 bases in between. The CDR3 extends over 13 amino acids. This chain's CDR3 is CSASSKDYNEQFF. In DNA form, the CDR3 reads TGCAGTGCTAGTTCAAAAGACTACAATGAGCAGTTCTTC.

This clonotype was recorded many times. In DNA, the CDR3 is TGTGCCAGCAGTCGCCGGTTAACAGGGTCTATGAACACTGAAGCTTTCTTT. Encoded protein: CASSRRLTGSMNTEAFF. The V and J genes are TRBV12-3 or TRBV12-4 and TRBJ1-1; D may be TRBD1 (6 bases). CDR3 length equals 17 residues. Trimming took 5 bases from V and 0 from J, leaving 19 bases between them.

The chain links TRBV7-9 to TRBJ1-2, with 7 bases that match TRBD1. Germline CDR1 SEHNR, CDR2 FQNEAQ (reference sequence). The CDR3 has 14 residues. J gave up 0 bases and V 7 bases, and 5 bases lay outside the gene matches. This CDR3 reads CASIPGTANYGYTF. DNA of the CDR3: TGTGCCAGCATCCCGGGGACAGCTAACTATGGCTACACCTTC.

This clonotype was detected many times. The chain employs TRBV28 and TRBJ1-1, with D unclear. The CDR3 covers 15 residues. Germline lookup yields CDR1 MDHEN and CDR2 SYDVKM. Between the trimmed V and J ends, which lost 5 bases and 4 bases, there was a span of 17 bases. DNA of the CDR3: TGTGCCAGCAGTCCAATTCAGGCGTCAGGCACTGAAGCTTTCTTT. It yields the protein CASSPIQASGTEAFF.

This chain joins TRBV9 and TRBJ1-3, with D unclear. The germline V gene encodes CDR1 SGDLS and CDR2 YYNGEE. The CDR3 extends over 18 amino acids. V lost 0 bases and J 2 bases, leaving 18 bases between the germline ends. CDR3 in amino acids: CASSVGPGGTFAGNTIYF. The CDR3 DNA is TGTGCCAGCAGCGTAGGTCCGGGCGGCACTTTCGCTGGAAACACCATATATTTT.

This clonotype was recorded at least ten times. This chain links TRBV28 with TRBJ1-4, with unresolved D. Germline V gene sequence: CDR1 MDHEN, CDR2 SYDVKM. This CDR3 comprises 14 residues. V dropped 5 bases and J dropped 6 bases, with 13 bases sitting between them. The CDR3 nucleotides are TGTGCCAGCAGTCCGACATCGGTCGATGAAAAACTGTTTTTT. This sequence encodes CASSPTSVDEKLFF. Using reference TRBV28 and TRBJ1-4 for the parts outside the CDR3, the full variable domain is DVKVTQSSRYLVKRTGEKVFLECVQDMDHENMFWYRQDPGLGLRLIYFSYDVKMKEKGDIPEGYSVSREKKERFSLILESASTNQTSMYLCASSPTSVDEKLFFGSGTQLSVL.

In its sample, this clonotype was seen many times. The chain links TRBV20-1 to TRBJ2-5, with D perhaps TRBD2 (5 bases). Germline-derived CDR1 and CDR2 are DFQATT and SNEGSKA (reference sequence). V lost 3 bases to trimming and J lost 1 base, with 18 bases between them. The CDR3 has 16 residues. CDR3 residues: CSASASLEAVQETQYF. CDR3 nucleotides: TGCAGTGCTAGCGCGTCGTTGGAGGCCGTCCAAGAGACCCAGTACTTC.

The rearrangement joins TRBV7-9 to TRBJ1-1; 7 positions match TRBD1. The ends lost 1 base at V and 10 bases at J; junction bases unmatched: 6. Germline V gene sequence: CDR1 SEHNR, CDR2 FQNEAQ (reference sequence). The CDR3 has 13 amino acids. The chain's CDR3 is CASSLETGSGAFF. DNA for the CDR3: TGTGCCAGCAGCTTAGAGACAGGGAGTGGAGCTTTCTTT.

This clonotype occurred many times. The gene calls are TRBV2 and TRBJ2-2; D remains ambiguous. The V gene's germline CDR1 is SNHLY and CDR2 FYNNEI. Trimming cost V 7 bases and J 0 bases, with 12 bases left between them. CDR3 size: 15 residues. This CDR3 reads CASKENLANTGELFF. The DNA of the CDR3 is TGTGCCAGCAAGGAAAACCTAGCGAACACCGGGGAGCTGTTTTTT.

This clonotype was counted a few times. The chain joins TRBV30 to TRBJ2-2; D is perhaps TRBD1 (6 bases). This CDR3 is built from 14 residues. The V end lost 0 bases, the J end lost 3 bases, and 8 bases lay between the germline ends. The germline gives CDR1 GTSNPN, CDR2 SVGIG (reference sequence). In DNA, the CDR3 is TGTGCCTGGAGTGTACAGGGCTACACCGGGGAGCTGTTTTTT. It codes for CAWSVQGYTGELFF.

This clonotype was found a few times. This chain joins TRBV20-1 and TRBJ2-7; D is perhaps TRBD1 (6 bases). V lost 4 bases to trimming and J lost 3 bases, with 19 bases between them. Germline V gene data show CDR1 as DFQATT and CDR2 as SNEGSKA (reference sequence). CDR3 length equals 15 residues. Here the CDR3 DNA reads TGCAGTGCTATGGTTAGCCATGGGGGCTTCTACGAGCAGTACTTC. It specifies CSAMVSHGGFYEQYF.

This clonotype was detected ten times or more. The genes are TRBV28 and TRBJ2-6; D unresolved. This CDR3 contains 18 residues. Trimming removed 2 bases at V and 3 bases at J, with 17 bases between. Germline V gene sequence: CDR1 MDHEN, CDR2 SYDVKM. The CDR3 DNA is TGTGCCAGCAGTTTAAAACTCACCGGCAAGAGTGGGGCCAACGTCCTGACTTTC. Translating gives CASSLKLTGKSGANVLTF.

The genes are TRBV6-5 and TRBJ2-1, with no clear D. This CDR3 has 15 residues. The germline V and J ends were trimmed by 4 bases and 2 bases, with 12 bases remaining between them. Germline V gene sequence: CDR1 MNHEY, CDR2 SVGAGI. DNA for the CDR3: TGTGCCAGCAGTTTACATACAGTGACCTACAATGAGCAGTTCTTC. Its protein product is CASSLHTVTYNEQFF.

This clonotype came up many times. The V call is TRBV12-3 or TRBV12-4, the J call TRBJ2-7; tentatively, D is TRBD2 (6 bases). Trimming removed 4 bases from V and 7 bases from J, with 17 bases in between. The CDR3 consists of 14 residues. CDR3 nucleotides: TGTGCCAGCAGTTCAAGAACGGGAGAAAGGGAGCAGTACTTC. Translation gives CASSSRTGEREQYF.

This clonotype was counted many times. The chain employs TRBV10-2 and TRBJ2-5; no clear D. V lost 0 bases and J lost 2, with 13 bases in between. From germline, CDR1 is WSHSY and CDR2 SAAADI. This CDR3 has 16 residues. The CDR3 spells CASSESAHRPQETQYF. In DNA, the CDR3 is TGCGCCAGCAGTGAGTCTGCACACCGGCCACAAGAGACCCAGTACTTC.

With respect to this clonotype: This may be a read error, as it is one base from a much larger clone. The CDR3 end shows no conserved phenylalanine or tryptophan, and so a read error is likely. The chain joins TRBV6-5 to TRBJ1-1, with TRBD1 as a possible D gene (5 bases). Per germline, CDR1 MNHEY and CDR2 SVGAGI. The CDR3 contains 14 residues. V was pared by 4 bases and J by 4 bases, with 13 bases between. The CDR3, as DNA: TGTGCCAGCAGTTCCGAGGGGTTGGGCACTGAAGCTTTCTCT. Protein product: CASSSEGLGTEAFS.

This clonotype was recorded many times. The chain is built from TRBV28 and TRBJ1-5; TRBD1 is a possible D gene (6 bases). Trimming removed 5 bases from V and 4 bases from J, with 15 bases in between. The CDR3 extends over 15 amino acids. Germline-derived CDR1 and CDR2 are MDHEN and SYDVKM. The CDR3 DNA sequence: TGTGCCAGCAGTAACAGGGCGAGACGGAATCAGCCCCAGCATTTT. This codes for CASSNRARRNQPQHF.

In its sample, this clonotype was seen many times. The chain uses TRBV6-2 or TRBV6-3 and TRBJ2-7, with D perhaps matching TRBD2 (6 bases). Trimming removed 2 bases from V and 5 bases from J, with 10 bases in between. The CDR3 is 13 residues long. The germline CDR1 and CDR2 sequences are MNHEY and SVGEGT. CDR3 residues: CASSYPRLDEQYF. CDR3 bases: TGTGCCAGCAGTTACCCCCGACTAGACGAGCAGTACTTC.

This clonotype was seen a few times. The chain is built from TRBV28 and TRBJ2-2, with D perhaps matching TRBD1 (6 bases). Trimming removed 4 bases from V and 5 bases from J, with 17 bases in between. This CDR3 spans 16 amino acids. Germline V gene lookup returns CDR1 MDHEN and CDR2 SYDVKM. CDR3 coding DNA: TGTGCCAGCAGTTCCCCCGGACAGTTTCCGACCGGGGAGCTGTTTTTT. Amino acids: CASSSPGQFPTGELFF.

This clonotype was seen once. The chain combines TRBV2 with TRBJ2-7, with 9 bases identical to TRBD2. Trimming at V came to 8 bases and at J to 5 bases, leaving 16 bases not matched to a gene. In germline, CDR1 is SNHLY, CDR2 FYNNEI. There are 16 residues in the CDR3. CDR3 region: CASSPPGLALGNEQYF. The CDR3 nucleotides are TGTGCCAGCTCACCTCCGGGACTAGCTTTGGGAAACGAGCAGTACTTC.